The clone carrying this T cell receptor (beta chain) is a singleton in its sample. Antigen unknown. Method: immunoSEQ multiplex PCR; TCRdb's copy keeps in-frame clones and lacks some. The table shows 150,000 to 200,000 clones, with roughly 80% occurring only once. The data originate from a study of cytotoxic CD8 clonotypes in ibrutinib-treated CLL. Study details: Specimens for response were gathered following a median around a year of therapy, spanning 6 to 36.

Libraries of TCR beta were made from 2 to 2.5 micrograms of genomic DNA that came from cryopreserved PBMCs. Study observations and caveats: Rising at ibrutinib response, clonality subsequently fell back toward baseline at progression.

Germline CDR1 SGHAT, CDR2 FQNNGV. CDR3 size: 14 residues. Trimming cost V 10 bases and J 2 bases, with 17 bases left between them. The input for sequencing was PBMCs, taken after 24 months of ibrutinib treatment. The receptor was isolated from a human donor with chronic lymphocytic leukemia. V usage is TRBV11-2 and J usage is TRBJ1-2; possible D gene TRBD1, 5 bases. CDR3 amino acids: CAIAPAGRNYGYTF. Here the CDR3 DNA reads TGTGCCATCGCCCCGGCGGGGCGAAACTATGGCTACACCTTC.